These 17 T cell receptor beta chains came from one sample sequenced in a study of T cells in Graves' hyperthyroidism and ophthalmopathy. RNA transcripts provided the source from which TCR beta CDR3 regions were amplified. The TCR CDR3 was amplified in a first-round RT-PCR using the HTBI primer set. TCRdb ran MiXCR on the multiplex PCR reads and lists one entry per CDR3 protein. The sample holds some 180,000 distinct CDR3 sequences, over 15% seen once. Sequencing was done on a sample of blood. The receptors were sampled from a woman between 45 and 60 years old with Graves' hyperthyroidism.

DNA of the CDR3: TGTGCCTGGAGCGGACAGGGCTTCTCCGAGCAGTACTTC. This codes for CAWSGQGFSEQYF. The V call is TRBV30, the J call TRBJ2-7; 8 nucleotides align to TRBD1. V trimming: 3 bases; J trimming: 6 bases; junction bases outside the gene matches: 7. The CDR3 sequence is 13 residues long. Germline CDR1 reads GTSNPN; CDR2 reads SVGIG (reference sequence).

This clonotype was counted at least ten times. The rearrangement joins TRBV9 to TRBJ2-1; 8 bases agree with TRBD2. Per germline, CDR1 SGDLS and CDR2 YYNGEE. The CDR3 totals 16 residues. V trimming: 0 bases; J trimming: 4 bases; junction bases outside the gene matches: 6. The CDR3 loop is CASSVVTGGRYNEQFF. The CDR3 bases are TGTGCCAGCAGCGTAGTGACGGGGGGGCGGTACAATGAGCAGTTCTTC.

This clonotype showed up many times. This chain connects TRBV5-1 to TRBJ2-7, with unresolved D. Germline V gene sequence: CDR1 SGHRS, CDR2 YFSETQ. Between the trimmed V and J ends, which lost 4 bases and 3 bases, there was a span of 11 bases. The CDR3 is 13 amino acids. CDR3 protein: CASSPLGNYEQYF. The CDR3 DNA is TGCGCCAGCAGCCCCCTGGGGAACTACGAGCAGTACTTC. Variable domain in full (rest from reference TRBV5-1 and TRBJ2-7): KAGVTQTPRYLIKTRGQQVTLSCSPISGHRSVSWYQQTPGQGLQFLFEYFSETQRNKGNFPGRFSGRQFSNSRSEMNVSTLELGDSALYLCASSPLGNYEQYFGPGTRLTVT.

This clonotype was found a few times. This rearrangement joins TRBV4-1 to TRBJ1-2; D is undetermined. The CDR3 covers 13 residues. Per germline, CDR1 MGHRA and CDR2 YSYEKL. The germline V and J ends were trimmed by 3 bases and 3 bases, with 8 bases remaining between them. CDR3 residues: CASSQHNYYGYTF. The CDR3 DNA sequence: TGCGCCAGCAGCCAGCACAACTACTATGGCTACACCTTC.

This clonotype came up many times. The V and J genes are TRBV3-1 and TRBJ1-1, with D perhaps TRBD1 (5 bases). The CDR3 totals 14 residues. The V gene lost 4 bases and the J gene lost 3 bases, with 12 bases spanning the gap. Per germline, CDR1 LGHDT and CDR2 YNNKEL (reference sequence). CDR3 coding DNA: TGTGCCAGCAGCCCGCCTCGGGGCTACACTGAAGCTTTCTTT. Its protein is CASSPPRGYTEAFF.

V is TRBV5-5 and J is TRBJ2-7, with a possible D match to TRBD1 (5 bases). CDR3 length: 13 amino acids. Germline loops: CDR1 SGHKS, CDR2 YYEKEE (reference sequence). Trimming shortened V by 2 bases and J by 3 bases, and 9 bases separated the two germline ends. CDR3 region: CASSFDSNYEQYF. The CDR3 region has the DNA TGTGCCAGCAGCTTCGACAGCAACTACGAGCAGTACTTC.

This clonotype has a count of ten or more. The chain uses TRBV19 and TRBJ1-6, with TRBD1 identical over 8 bases. Per germline, CDR1 LNHDA and CDR2 SQIVND (reference sequence). Trimming at V came to 3 bases and at J to 9 bases, leaving 7 bases not matched to a gene. CDR3 length: 15 amino acids. The CDR3 sequence is CASSINDRGSSPLHF. DNA of the CDR3: TGTGCCAGTAGTATTAATGACAGGGGTAGTTCACCCCTCCACTTT. Full variable domain (remainder filled in from reference TRBV19 and TRBJ1-6): DGGITQSPKYLFRKEGQNVTLSCEQNLNHDAMYWYRQDPGQGLRLIYYSQIVNDFQKGDIAEGYSVSREKKESFPLTVTSAQKNPTAFYLCASSINDRGSSPLHFGNGTRLTVT.

This clonotype was recorded many times. The chain carries TRBV20-1 and TRBJ2-1; 7 nucleotides align to TRBD2. Germline values: CDR1 DFQATT, CDR2 SNEGSKA (reference sequence). With 2 bases clipped from V and 5 bases from J, the junction kept 6 bases outside the gene matches. The CDR3 loop spans 14 amino acids. CDR3 bases: TGCAGTGCTAGACCGGGACTACCGGACAATGAGCAGTTCTTC. Its protein product is CSARPGLPDNEQFF.

Ten or more counts support this clonotype. The V gene is TRBV6-1, the J gene TRBJ1-1; 9 bases match TRBD1. The V gene end was trimmed by 6 bases and the J gene end by 0 bases; junction bases not matched to a gene: 5. Germline V CDR1 and CDR2: MNHNS, SASEGT. This CDR3 region has 15 residues. The CDR3 DNA is TGTGCCAGCAGAGAACAGGGGGCCTTGAACACTGAAGCTTTCTTT. Protein sequence: CASREQGALNTEAFF.

There are many counts of this clonotype. This CDR3 reads CSAIWGAYEQYF. The DNA of the CDR3 is TGCAGTGCTATCTGGGGCGCCTACGAGCAGTACTTC. The chain couples TRBV20-1 to TRBJ2-7; possible D gene TRBD1, 5 bases. The CDR3 runs to 12 residues. Trimming cost V 4 bases and J 2 bases, with 9 bases left between them. Germline loops: CDR1 DFQATT, CDR2 SNEGSKA (reference sequence).

This clonotype appeared many times. The chain employs TRBV4-2 and TRBJ2-1, with 12 bases matching TRBD2. Germline loops: CDR1 LGHNA, CDR2 YNFKEQ. The CDR3 loop spans 18 amino acids. V gave up 0 bases and J gave up 7 bases; unmatched junction bases: 10. The CDR3 bases are TGTGCCAGCAGCCAAGATTTACGGCTAGCGGGGGGGAGGAATGAGCAGTTCTTC. Translating gives CASSQDLRLAGGRNEQFF.

This clonotype was seen many times. V usage is TRBV12-3 or TRBV12-4 and J usage is TRBJ2-5, with 10 bases lining up with TRBD2. The V segment lost 8 bases and the J segment 2 bases; nucleotides outside the gene matches: 8. The CDR3 runs to 15 residues. CDR3 residues: CASCGGLALQETQYF. In nucleotides, the CDR3 is TGTGCCAGCTGTGGGGGACTAGCGCTTCAAGAGACCCAGTACTTC.

This clonotype appeared a single time. The chain combines TRBV7-2 with TRBJ2-3; D gene unclear. V shed 5 bases and J shed 3 bases, with 9 bases lying between them. The germline gives CDR1 SGHTA, CDR2 FQGNSA. This CDR3 comprises 13 residues. This CDR3 reads CASSPFTTDTQYF. DNA of the CDR3: TGTGCCAGCAGCCCTTTCACAACAGATACGCAGTATTTT.

The rearrangement links TRBV28 to TRBJ1-1; unclear D gene. V was pared by 1 base and J by 1 base, with 10 bases between. CDR3 length: 15 amino acids. Germline loops: CDR1 MDHEN, CDR2 SYDVKM. CDR3 in amino acids: CASSLSRGSNTEAFF. CDR3 sequence (DNA): TGTGCCAGCAGTTTATCGCGGGGTTCGAACACTGAAGCTTTCTTT.

At least ten counts were recorded for this clonotype. The CDR3 region has the DNA TGTGCCAGCAGTTTACTAAATCAGCCCCAGCATTTT. It yields the protein CASSLLNQPQHF. The chain uses TRBV27 and TRBJ1-5; D gene uncertain. CDR3 length: 12 residues. The V gene's germline CDR1 is MNHEY and CDR2 SMNVEV (reference sequence). Between the trimmed V and J ends, which lost 2 bases and 4 bases, there was a span of 3 bases.

J is TRBJ2-1 and V is TRBV11-2; tentatively, D is TRBD1 (5 bases). The CDR3 length is 15 residues. The V end was cut by 0 bases, the J end by 0 bases, with 6 bases between. In germline, CDR1 is SGHAT, CDR2 FQNNGV. The CDR3 is CASSLDGASYNEQFF. For the CDR3, the DNA is TGTGCCAGCAGCTTAGATGGGGCCTCCTACAATGAGCAGTTCTTC. The variable domain in full, with the rest retrieved from reference TRBV11-2 and TRBJ2-1, is EAGVAQSPRYKIIEKRQSVAFWCNPISGHATLYWYQQILGQGPKLLIQFQNNGVVDDSQLPKDRFSAERLKGVDSTLKIQPAKLEDSAVYLCASSLDGASYNEQFFGPGTRLTVL.

The gene calls are TRBV20-1 and TRBJ1-2; 9 bases align to TRBD1. Germline CDR1 DFQATT, CDR2 SNEGSKA (reference sequence). This CDR3 is 14 amino acids long. V lost 5 bases, J lost 7 bases, and 11 bases stayed unmatched. This CDR3 reads CSAVTGQGLFGYTF. CDR3 sequence (DNA): TGCAGTGCTGTTACGGGACAGGGTCTGTTTGGCTACACCTTC.